The source of this T cell receptor beta chain is a study of low-dose radiotherapy and immunotherapy resistance in tumors. Study details: Cohort 2 received 1 Gy per fraction every two weeks, totaling 13 Gy over 26 weeks. Dosing of intravenous cyclophosphamide at 200 mg/m2 occurred every two weeks and took place one day prior to radiation and immunotherapy. A dose of 300 mg of oral aspirin was taken by patients daily for four cycles from cycle 1 day 1.

The patients who were eligible all carried advanced solid tumors that lacked tumor-infiltrating lymphocytes, meaning the tumors were TIL-negative. Covering alpha and beta chains, TRAV- and TRBV-specific primers were used for the first-strand cDNA. Amplification, which lasted approximately 20 PCR cycles, used a constant-region primer and V-primer adapter to amplify TCRs. TCRdb analysed the reads with MiXCR anew, one entry per CDR3 protein. The sample holds about 12,000 distinct CDR3 sequences, under 85% seen once. The CDR3 length is 15 residues. The ends were cut back, 6 bases at V and 7 bases at J, with 21 bases in the middle. Germline CDR1 is SGHTA and CDR2 is FQGTGA. This clonotype appeared a few times.

This clonotype was obtained from a human donor with advanced metastatic prostate, ovarian, gallbladder or colorectal cancer (not recorded which). This table probably holds off-target reads from a library built for another chain. The chain couples TRBV7-3 to TRBJ1-1; a weak D match, TRBD1 (6 bases). DNA of the CDR3: TGTGCCAGCAGGCAAAACCGGGACACATCACATGAAGCTTTCTTT. Encoded protein: CASRQNRDTSHEAFF.